One and the same sample provided the 7 T cell receptor beta chains below, sequenced in a study of regulatory T cells in long-lasting Graves disease. CDR3-region Arm-PCR and iRepertoire HTBI primers produced the TCR beta libraries. In TCRdb, the multiplex PCR reads were re-called with MiXCR into one record per CDR3 protein. The sample lists 700,000 or so distinct CDR3 sequences; 25% to 30% were seen once. The time point here: persistent/refractory GD, antithyroid drugs over 5 years with positive TRAb. PBMC RNA was the source of the TCR library. The specimen was peripheral blood mononuclear cells (PBMCs), collected when the disease was refractory, from a patient treated with antithyroid drugs. These receptors came from a female donor with Graves disease.

This clonotype was counted a few times. The chain recombines TRBV3-1 with TRBJ2-7, with a possible D match to TRBD1 (6 bases). This CDR3 is 16 amino acids long. Trimming removed 4 bases at V and 3 bases at J, with 19 bases between. Germline-derived CDR1 and CDR2 are LGHDT and YNNKEL (reference sequence). The DNA for the CDR3 is TGTGCCAGCAGCCCAGGGACACAGGGTAGAATCTACGAGCAGTACTTC. It translates to CASSPGTQGRIYEQYF.

The chain carries TRBV29-1 and TRBJ2-7; possible D gene TRBD2, 7 bases. Trimming cost V 2 bases and J 5 bases, with 10 bases left between them. Germline CDR1 SQVTM, CDR2 ANQGSEA. CDR3 length: 12 residues. The CDR3 loop is CSVEKGGDEQYF. DNA of the CDR3: TGCAGCGTTGAAAAGGGGGGGGACGAGCAGTACTTC.

The V gene is TRBV3-1, the J gene TRBJ2-7; the D gene is possibly TRBD1 (6 bases). The CDR3 has 15 amino acids. Trimming took 4 bases from V and 3 from J, leaving 16 bases between them. In germline, CDR1 is LGHDT, CDR2 YNNKEL (reference sequence). CDR3 amino acids: CASSLGSSDSYEQYF. The CDR3 DNA sequence: TGTGCCAGCAGCCTTGGGAGTTCGGACAGCTACGAGCAGTACTTC.

J is TRBJ2-1 and V is TRBV6-1, with 11 bases that match TRBD2. CDR1 and CDR2 from the germline V gene are MNHNS and SASEGT. The CDR3 is 18 amino acids. Trimming removed 2 bases from V and 4 bases from J; junction bases left unmatched: 10. CDR3 bases: TGTGCCAGCAGTGAACCGCACACTAGCGGGAGTAAGTACAATGAGCAGTTCTTC. Amino acid sequence: CASSEPHTSGSKYNEQFF.

In this sample, this clonotype turned up a few times. The rearrangement uses TRBV6-4 and TRBJ1-1; D unresolved. V lost 7 bases and J lost 0, with 9 bases in between. CDR1 is MRHNA, CDR2 SNTAGT, per germline. The CDR3 contains 13 residues. CDR3 residues: CASKDGLNTEAFF. CDR3 coding DNA: TGTGCCAGCAAAGACGGTTTGAACACTGAAGCTTTCTTT.

This clonotype was recorded at least ten times. The rearrangement links TRBV6-1 to TRBJ1-4; D remains unclear. The V gene lost 6 bases and the J gene lost 13 bases, with 15 bases spanning the gap. The V gene's germline CDR1 is MNHNS and CDR2 SASEGT. This CDR3 has 12 amino acids. The CDR3 region is CASRDTTDGLFF. CDR3 nucleotide sequence: TGTGCCAGCAGAGATACTACGGACGGACTGTTTTTT.

The V gene is TRBV20-1, the J gene TRBJ2-7; 7 nucleotides align to TRBD1. J lost 3 bases, V lost 3 bases, and 14 bases had no gene match. Germline V gives CDR1 DFQATT, CDR2 SNEGSKA (reference sequence). This CDR3 has 16 residues. The CDR3 is CSASGTAGTAVYEQYF. In DNA, the CDR3 is TGCAGTGCTAGCGGAACGGCAGGGACAGCAGTCTACGAGCAGTACTTC.